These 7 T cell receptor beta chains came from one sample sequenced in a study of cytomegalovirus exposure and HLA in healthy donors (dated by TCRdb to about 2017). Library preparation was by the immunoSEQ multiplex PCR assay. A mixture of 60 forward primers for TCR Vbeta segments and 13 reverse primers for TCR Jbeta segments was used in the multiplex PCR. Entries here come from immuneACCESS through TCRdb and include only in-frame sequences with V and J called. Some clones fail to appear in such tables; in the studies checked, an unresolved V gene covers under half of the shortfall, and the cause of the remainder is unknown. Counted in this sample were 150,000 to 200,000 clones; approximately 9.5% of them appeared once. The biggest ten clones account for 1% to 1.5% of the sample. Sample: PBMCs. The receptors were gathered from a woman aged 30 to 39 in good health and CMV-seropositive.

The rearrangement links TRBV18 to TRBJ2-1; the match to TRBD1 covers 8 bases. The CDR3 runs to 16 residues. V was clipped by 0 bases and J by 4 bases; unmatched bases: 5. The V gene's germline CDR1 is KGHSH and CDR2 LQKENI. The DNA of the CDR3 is TGTGCCAGCTCACCACCGGGAACAGGGGGATACAATGAGCAGTTCTTC. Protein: CASSPPGTGGYNEQFF.

CDR3 bases: TGCGCCAGCAGCTTGAGGGACAGGGGATACGAGCAGTACTTC. Its protein product is CASSLRDRGYEQYF. The chain combines TRBV5-1 with TRBJ2-7; 10 positions match TRBD1. The CDR3 runs to 14 residues. Germline loops: CDR1 SGHRS, CDR2 YFSETQ. The ends lost 1 base at V and 4 bases at J; junction bases unmatched: 2.

The chain's CDR3 is CASSPTTGHTEAFF. The DNA for the CDR3 is TGCGCCAGCAGCCCGACGACAGGGCACACTGAAGCTTTCTTT. The V gene is TRBV5-1, the J gene TRBJ1-1; the match to TRBD1 covers 7 bases. The V gene's germline CDR1 is SGHRS and CDR2 YFSETQ. V trimming: 4 bases; J trimming: 3 bases; junction bases outside the gene matches: 6. The CDR3 is made up of 14 amino acids. The variable domain in full, with the rest retrieved from reference TRBV5-1 and TRBJ1-1, is KAGVTQTPRYLIKTRGQQVTLSCSPISGHRSVSWYQQTPGQGLQFLFEYFSETQRNKGNFPGRFSGRQFSNSRSEMNVSTLELGDSALYLCASSPTTGHTEAFFGQGTRLTVV.

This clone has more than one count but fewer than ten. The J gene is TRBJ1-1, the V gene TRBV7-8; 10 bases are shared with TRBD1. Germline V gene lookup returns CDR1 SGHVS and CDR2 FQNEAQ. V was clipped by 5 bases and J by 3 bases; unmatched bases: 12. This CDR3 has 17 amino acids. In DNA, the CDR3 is TGTGCCAGCAGCACAATCAGGTGGGACAGGGGATACACTGAAGCTTTCTTT. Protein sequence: CASSTIRWDRGYTEAFF.

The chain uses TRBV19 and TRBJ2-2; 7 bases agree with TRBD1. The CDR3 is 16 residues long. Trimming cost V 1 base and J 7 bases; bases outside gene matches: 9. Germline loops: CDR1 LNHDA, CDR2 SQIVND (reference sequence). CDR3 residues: CASSIAGTEWIGELFF. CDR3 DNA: TGTGCCAGTAGTATAGCAGGGACAGAATGGATCGGGGAGCTGTTTTTT.

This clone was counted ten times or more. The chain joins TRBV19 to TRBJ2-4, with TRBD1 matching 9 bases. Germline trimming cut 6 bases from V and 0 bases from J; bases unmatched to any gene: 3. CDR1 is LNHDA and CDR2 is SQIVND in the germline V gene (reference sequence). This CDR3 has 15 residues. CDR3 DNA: TGTGCCAGTAGGGACAGGGGTAAAGCCAAAAACATTCAGTACTTC. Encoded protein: CASRDRGKAKNIQYF.

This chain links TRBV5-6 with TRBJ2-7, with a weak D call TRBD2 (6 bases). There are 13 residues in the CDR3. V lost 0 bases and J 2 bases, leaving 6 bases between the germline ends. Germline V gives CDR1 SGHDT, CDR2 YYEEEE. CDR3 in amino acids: CASSLGTTYEQYF. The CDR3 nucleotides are TGTGCCAGCAGCTTGGGGACTACCTACGAGCAGTACTTC.